These 9 T cell receptor beta chains came from one sample sequenced in a study of T cell changes during pregnancy in multiple sclerosis. TCRdb keeps only in-frame clones here, not all; method: immunoSEQ multiplex PCR. Found here are around 130,000 clones, approximately 93% of them singletons; the top ten hold around 6%. The specimen was peripheral blood, collected before pregnancy. Receptors were obtained from a female donor with multiple sclerosis, enrolled in a pregnancy study.

This rearrangement joins TRBV4-2 to TRBJ2-2; a weak D match, TRBD2 (5 bases). Trimming removed 4 bases at V and 0 bases at J, with 15 bases between. This CDR3 region has 17 residues. Germline assignment: CDR1 LGHNA and CDR2 YNFKEQ. The CDR3 coding sequence is TGTGCCAGCAGCCTATGGGGAGCGGCTTCGAACACCGGGGAGCTGTTTTTT. This encodes CASSLWGAASNTGELFF.

The rearrangement joins TRBV7-9 to TRBJ1-1, with D possibly matching TRBD1 (6 bases). CDR1 SEHNR and CDR2 FQNEAQ come from the germline V gene (reference sequence). Trimming removed 3 bases from V and 5 bases from J, with 25 bases in between. The CDR3 covers 18 residues. The CDR3 loop reads CASSFQSGTSVVGTEAFF. In nucleotides, the CDR3 is TGTGCCAGCAGCTTCCAATCCGGGACATCCGTGGTGGGTACTGAAGCTTTCTTT.

J is TRBJ2-1 and V is TRBV19; perhaps TRBD2 as D (7 bases). CDR1 and CDR2 from the germline V gene are LNHDA and SQIVND (reference sequence). The V end was cut by 10 bases, the J end by 9 bases, with 19 bases between. The CDR3 sequence is 13 residues long. The CDR3: CATQGRVTGEQFF. In nucleotides, the CDR3 is TGTGCCACCCAGGGGAGGGTTACCGGTGAGCAGTTCTTC.

The chain uses TRBV19 and TRBJ1-5; weak D call: TRBD1 (5 bases). The length of the CDR3 is 17 residues. Trimming shortened V by 0 bases and J by 2 bases, and 14 bases separated the two germline ends. Germline CDR1 and CDR2: LNHDA and SQIVND (reference sequence). This chain's CDR3 is CASSIEVRVVGNQPQHF. CDR3 in DNA: TGTGCCAGTAGTATAGAGGTCAGGGTCGTCGGCAATCAGCCCCAGCATTTT.

The sample holds one count of this clone. This chain joins TRBV27 and TRBJ2-2; maybe TRBD2 (6 bases). The CDR3 contains 14 residues. V was cut by 6 bases and J by 3 bases, with 11 bases left in between. Germline-derived CDR1 and CDR2 are MNHEY and SMNVEV (reference sequence). CDR3 coding DNA: TGTGCCAGCAGACAGACTAGTCACACCGGGGAGCTGTTTTTT. Its protein product is CASRQTSHTGELFF.

The chain joins TRBV6-6 to TRBJ2-7, with D uncertain. From germline, CDR1 is MNHNY and CDR2 SVGAGI (reference sequence). The CDR3 covers 12 residues. V lost 7 bases and J 4 bases, leaving 11 bases between the germline ends. The CDR3 is CASKAGPYEQYF. The CDR3 nucleotides read TGTGCCAGCAAGGCAGGTCCGTACGAGCAGTACTTC.

The genes are TRBV5-6 and TRBJ2-1, with 10 nucleotides matching TRBD2. This CDR3 is built from 16 residues. The germline CDR1 and CDR2 sequences are SGHDT and YYEEEE. V lost 4 bases to trimming and J lost 5 bases; unmatched junction nucleotides: 9. CDR3 protein: CASSALAGGKHNEQFF. CDR3 coding DNA: TGTGCCAGCAGCGCGTTAGCGGGGGGAAAACACAATGAGCAGTTCTTC.

V is TRBV5-6 and J is TRBJ1-1; 11 bases agree with TRBD1. The CDR3 covers 16 residues. Trimming at V came to 0 bases and at J to 6 bases, leaving 7 bases not matched to a gene. In germline, CDR1 is SGHDT, CDR2 YYEEEE. CDR3 residues: CASSLVDRGRRAEAFF. CDR3 coding DNA: TGTGCCAGCAGCTTGGTGGACAGGGGGCGAAGGGCTGAAGCTTTCTTT.

The rearrangement joins TRBV19 to TRBJ2-1; TRBD1 agrees at 9 bases. The ends lost 4 bases at V and 4 bases at J; junction bases unmatched: 11. The CDR3 is made up of 17 amino acids. Germline CDR1 is LNHDA and CDR2 is SQIVND (reference sequence). The CDR3 nucleotides are TGTGCCAGTAGTAAAATCCGGGACAGGGAGAGATACAATGAGCAGTTCTTC. Its protein product is CASSKIRDRERYNEQFF.